The 2 T cell receptor beta chains listed next were all sequenced from one sample in a study of blood T cell repertoires in COVID-19 (dated by TCRdb to the early 2020s). Library preparation was by the immunoSEQ multiplex PCR assay. Drawn from immuneACCESS, this table holds only the in-frame rearrangements with V and J called that TCRdb kept. Clones are partly lost; checked studies trace under half to an unresolved V gene and leave the rest unexplained. In all, the sample holds 90,000 to 120,000 clones, and 65% to 80% of those were seen once. The biggest ten clones account for roughly 4.3% of the sample. The specimen sequenced was peripheral blood. All receptors derive from a man between 65 and 85 years old with acute or convalescent COVID-19.

V and J are TRBV3-1 (or the pseudogene TRBV3-2) and TRBJ2-7, with 7 bases identical to TRBD1. CDR1 and CDR2 from the germline V gene are LGHDT and YNNKEL (reference sequence). The CDR3 runs 16 residues. With V trimmed by 0 bases and J by 2 bases, 7 bases remained unmatched. Here the CDR3 DNA reads TGTGCCAGCAGCCAAGATAGCTTCACAGGGGCCTACGAGCAGTACTTC. Encoded protein: CASSQDSFTGAYEQYF.

J is TRBJ2-2 and V is TRBV5-1, with D perhaps TRBD1 (6 bases). The CDR3 is made up of 16 amino acids. Trimming left V 0 bases short and J 4 bases short, with 13 bases between. Germline V gene data show CDR1 as SGHRS and CDR2 as YFSETQ. DNA for the CDR3: TGCGCCAGCAGCTTGGGGGGTACAGGGCGCACCGGGGAGCTGTTTTTT. It yields the protein CASSLGGTGRTGELFF.